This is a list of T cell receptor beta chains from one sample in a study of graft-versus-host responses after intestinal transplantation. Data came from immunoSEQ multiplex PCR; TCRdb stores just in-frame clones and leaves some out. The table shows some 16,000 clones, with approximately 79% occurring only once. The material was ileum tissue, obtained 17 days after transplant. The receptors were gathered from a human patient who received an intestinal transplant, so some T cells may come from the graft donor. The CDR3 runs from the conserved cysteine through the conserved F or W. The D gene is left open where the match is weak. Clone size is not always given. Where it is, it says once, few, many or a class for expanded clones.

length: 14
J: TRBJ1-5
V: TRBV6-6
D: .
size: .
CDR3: CASSGWGSNQPQHF
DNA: TGTGCCAGCAGTGGTTGGGGAAGCAATCAGCCCCAGCATTTT

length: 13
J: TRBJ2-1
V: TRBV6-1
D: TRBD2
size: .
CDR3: CASRLAGDNEQFF
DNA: TGTGCCAGCAGACTAGCGGGGGACAATGAGCAGTTCTTC

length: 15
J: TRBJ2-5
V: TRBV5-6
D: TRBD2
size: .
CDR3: CASTLGLAGQETQYF
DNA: TGTGCCAGCACCCTGGGACTAGCGGGACAAGAGACCCAGTACTTC

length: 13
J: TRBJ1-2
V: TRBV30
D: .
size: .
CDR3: CAWSPEGVGGYTF
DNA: TGTGCCTGGAGCCCTGAGGGGGTCGGGGGCTACACCTTC

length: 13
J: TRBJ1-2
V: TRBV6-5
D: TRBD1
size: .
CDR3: CASSSDRASGYTF
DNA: TGTGCCAGCAGCTCCGACAGGGCGAGTGGCTACACCTTC

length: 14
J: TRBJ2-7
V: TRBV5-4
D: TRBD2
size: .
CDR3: CASSQGGLAGERYF
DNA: TGTGCCAGCAGCCAAGGAGGACTAGCGGGAGAACGGTACTTC

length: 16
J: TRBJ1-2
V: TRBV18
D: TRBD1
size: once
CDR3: CASSRSSGTAEGGYTF
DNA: TGTGCCAGCTCACGTTCAAGTGGGACAGCAGAGGGTGGCTACACCTTC

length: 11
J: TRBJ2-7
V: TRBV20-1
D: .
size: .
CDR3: CSARHSYEQYF
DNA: TGCAGTGCTAGACACTCCTACGAGCAGTACTTC

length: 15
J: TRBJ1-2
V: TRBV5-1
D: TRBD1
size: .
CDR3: CASSLGQGANYGYTF
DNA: TGCGCCAGCAGCTTGGGACAGGGGGCTAACTATGGCTACACCTTC

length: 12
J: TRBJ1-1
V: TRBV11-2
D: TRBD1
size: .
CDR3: CASSLAGGEAFF
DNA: TGTGCCAGCAGCTTAGCAGGGGGTGAGGCTTTCTTT

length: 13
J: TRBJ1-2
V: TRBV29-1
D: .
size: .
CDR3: CSVGQTANYGYTF
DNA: TGCAGCGTTGGTCAGACCGCTAACTATGGCTACACCTTC

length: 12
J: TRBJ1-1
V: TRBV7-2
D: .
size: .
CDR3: CASSLLNTEAFF
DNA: TGTGCCAGCAGCTTACTGAACACTGAAGCTTTCTTT

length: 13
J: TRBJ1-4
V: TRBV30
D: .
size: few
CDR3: CAWNQPAVEKLFF
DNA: TGTGCCTGGAATCAACCGGCGGTGGAAAAACTGTTTTTT

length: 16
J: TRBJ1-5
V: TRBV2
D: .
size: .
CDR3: CASSEGLILSNQPQHF
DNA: TGTGCCAGCAGTGAAGGTTTGATTCTTAGCAATCAGCCCCAGCATTTT

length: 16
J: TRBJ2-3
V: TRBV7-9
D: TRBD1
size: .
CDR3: CASSLGDRGGADTQYF
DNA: TGTGCCAGCAGCTTGGGGGACAGGGGAGGAGCAGATACGCAGTATTTT

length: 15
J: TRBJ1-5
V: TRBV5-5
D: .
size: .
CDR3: CASSLGGDLNQPQHF
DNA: TGTGCCAGCAGCTTGGGAGGGGACCTCAATCAGCCCCAGCATTTT

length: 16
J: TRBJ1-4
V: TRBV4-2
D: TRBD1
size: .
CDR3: CASSQRGGFNNEKLFF
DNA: TGTGCCAGCAGCCAGAGAGGGGGCTTCAATAATGAAAAACTGTTTTTT

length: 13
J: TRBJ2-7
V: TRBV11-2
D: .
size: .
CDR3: CASSLGAGPEQYF
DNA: TGTGCCAGCAGCTTAGGGGCAGGCCCCGAGCAGTACTTC

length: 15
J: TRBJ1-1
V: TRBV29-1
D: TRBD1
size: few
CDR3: CSVFDRGIWNTEAFF
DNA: TGCAGCGTTTTTGACAGGGGAATTTGGAACACTGAAGCTTTCTTT

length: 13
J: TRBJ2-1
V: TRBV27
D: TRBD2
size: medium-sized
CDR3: CASSLWGGNEQFF
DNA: TGTGCCAGCAGTTTATGGGGGGGCAATGAGCAGTTCTTC

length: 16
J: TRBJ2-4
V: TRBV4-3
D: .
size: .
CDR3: CASSHSPGIAKNIQYF
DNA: TGCGCCAGCAGCCATTCCCCTGGGATAGCCAAAAACATTCAGTACTTC

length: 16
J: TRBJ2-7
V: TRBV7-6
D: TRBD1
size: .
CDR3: CASSLAAPGGVHEQYF
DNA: TGTGCCAGCAGCTTAGCGGCCCCAGGGGGCGTCCACGAGCAGTACTTC

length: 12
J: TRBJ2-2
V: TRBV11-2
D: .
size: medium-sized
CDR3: CASSRNTGELFF
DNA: TGTGCCAGCAGCCGGAACACCGGGGAGCTGTTTTTT

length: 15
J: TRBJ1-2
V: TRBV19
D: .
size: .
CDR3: CASNQNRATNYGYTF
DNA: TGTGCCAGTAACCAGAACAGGGCTACTAACTATGGCTACACCTTC

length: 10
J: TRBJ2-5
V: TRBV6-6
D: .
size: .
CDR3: CASSQETQYF
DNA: TGTGCCAGCAGCCAAGAGACCCAGTACTTC

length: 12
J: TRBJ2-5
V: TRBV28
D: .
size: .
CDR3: CASRRRQETQYF
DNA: TGTGCCAGCCGACGCCGCCAAGAGACCCAGTACTTC

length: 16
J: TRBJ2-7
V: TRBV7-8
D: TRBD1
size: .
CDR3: CASSPLPTGFRYEQYF
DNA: TGTGCCAGCAGCCCTCTCCCGACAGGGTTTCGCTACGAGCAGTACTTC

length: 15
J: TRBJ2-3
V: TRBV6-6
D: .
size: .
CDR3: CASSYGRASTDTQYF
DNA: TGTGCCAGCAGTTACGGCAGGGCGTCCACAGATACGCAGTATTTT

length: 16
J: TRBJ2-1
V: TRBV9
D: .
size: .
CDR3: CASSVDGGGRSNEQFF
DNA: TGTGCCAGCAGCGTAGATGGGGGCGGGAGATCGAATGAGCAGTTCTTC

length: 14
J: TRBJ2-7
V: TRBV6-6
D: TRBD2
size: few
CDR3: CASSLSQREGEQYF
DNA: TGTGCCAGCAGCTTAAGTCAGCGGGAGGGCGAGCAGTACTTC

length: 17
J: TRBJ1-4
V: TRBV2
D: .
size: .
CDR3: CASSEARQTGVNEKLFF
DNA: TGTGCCAGCAGTGAAGCCCGGCAGACTGGGGTTAATGAAAAACTGTTTTTT

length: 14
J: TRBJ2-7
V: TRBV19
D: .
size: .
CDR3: CASSIGSGAHEQYF
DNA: TGTGCCAGTAGTATCGGTTCAGGGGCCCACGAGCAGTACTTC

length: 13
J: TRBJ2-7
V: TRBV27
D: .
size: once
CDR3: CASSFRGPYEQYF
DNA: TGTGCCAGCAGTTTCCGGGGCCCCTACGAGCAGTACTTC

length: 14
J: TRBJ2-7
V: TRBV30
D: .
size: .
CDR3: CAWSDREQGYEQYF
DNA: TGTGCCTGGAGTGACCGGGAACAGGGCTACGAGCAGTACTTC

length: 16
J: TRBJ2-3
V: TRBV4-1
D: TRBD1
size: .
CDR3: CASSQEKGARPDTQYF
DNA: TGCGCCAGCAGCCAAGAAAAGGGGGCGCGGCCAGATACGCAGTATTTT

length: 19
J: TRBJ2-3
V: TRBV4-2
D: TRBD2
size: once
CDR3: CASSQGTSGRAGFTDTQYF
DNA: TGTGCCAGCAGCCAAGGGACTAGCGGGAGGGCCGGGTTCACAGATACGCAGTATTTT

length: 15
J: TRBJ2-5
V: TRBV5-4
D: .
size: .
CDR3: CASRPRTRGEETQYF
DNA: TGTGCCAGCAGACCTCGGACCCGCGGGGAGGAGACCCAGTACTTC